The present TCR beta chain was sequenced within a study of CD8 T cells in ankylosing spondylitis. Study-wide points: Disease-linked clones reportedly showed significant enrichment in matched ankylosing spondylitis synovial fluid. Ankylosing spondylitis blood appeared to be characterized by a TCR beta motif of eight highly homologous variants.

The sample holds many counts of this clonotype. Its antigen remains unidentified. Germline CDR1 reads SGHRS; CDR2 reads YFSETQ. Trimming cost V 2 bases and J 2 bases; bases outside gene matches: 4. The length of the CDR3 is 15 residues. Library preparation for TCR beta used quantitative 5'-RACE with molecular barcodes. MiXCR, applied by TCRdb to the 5' RACE reads, yields one record per CDR3 protein. In the table there are about 130,000 distinct CDR3 sequences, approximately 7.3% of which are singletons. This clonotype was obtained from a female donor with ankylosing spondylitis or in good health (not recorded which). The chain recombines TRBV5-1 with TRBJ2-3; the match to TRBD2 covers 8 bases. Source material: blood, either unsorted or a sorted T cell fraction (not recorded which). DNA for the CDR3: TGCGCCAGCAGCTTCTTAGCGGGATTCACAGATACGCAGTATTTT. It translates to CASSFLAGFTDTQYF.